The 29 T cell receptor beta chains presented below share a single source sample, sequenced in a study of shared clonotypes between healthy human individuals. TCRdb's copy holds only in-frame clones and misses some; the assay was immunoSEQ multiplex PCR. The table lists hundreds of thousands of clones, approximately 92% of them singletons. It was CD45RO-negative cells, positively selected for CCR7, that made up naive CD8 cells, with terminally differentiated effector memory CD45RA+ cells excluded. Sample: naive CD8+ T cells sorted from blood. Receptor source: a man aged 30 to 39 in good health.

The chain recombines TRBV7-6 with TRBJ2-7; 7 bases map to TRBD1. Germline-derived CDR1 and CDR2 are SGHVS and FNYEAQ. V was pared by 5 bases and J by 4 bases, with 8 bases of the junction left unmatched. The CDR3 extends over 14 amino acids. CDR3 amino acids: CASSNSGQWYEQYF. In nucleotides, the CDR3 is TGTGCCAGCAGCAACTCGGGACAGTGGTACGAGCAGTACTTC.

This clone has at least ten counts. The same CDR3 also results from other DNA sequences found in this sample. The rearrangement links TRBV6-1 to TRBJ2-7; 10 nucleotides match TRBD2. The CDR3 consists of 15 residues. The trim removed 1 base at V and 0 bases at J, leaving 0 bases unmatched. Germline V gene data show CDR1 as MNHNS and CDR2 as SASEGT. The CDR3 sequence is CASSEGLAGSYEQYF. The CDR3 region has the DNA TGTGCCAGCAGTGAAGGACTAGCGGGCTCCTACGAGCAGTACTTC.

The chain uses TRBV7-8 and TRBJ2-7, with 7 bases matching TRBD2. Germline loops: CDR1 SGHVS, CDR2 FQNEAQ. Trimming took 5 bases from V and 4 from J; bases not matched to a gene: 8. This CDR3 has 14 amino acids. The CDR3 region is CASSGPQGGYEQYF. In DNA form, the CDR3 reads TGTGCCAGCAGCGGTCCGCAGGGAGGGTACGAGCAGTACTTC.

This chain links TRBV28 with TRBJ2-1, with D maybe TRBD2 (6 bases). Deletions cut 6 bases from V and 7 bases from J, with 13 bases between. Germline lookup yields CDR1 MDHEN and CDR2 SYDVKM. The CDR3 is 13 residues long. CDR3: CASRTSRKNEQFF. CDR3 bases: TGTGCCAGCAGAACTAGCAGGAAGAATGAGCAGTTCTTC.

Here the CDR3 reads CASSRTGPKDSSYEQYF. CDR3 sequence (DNA): TGTGCCAGCAGCCGGACAGGCCCTAAGGATTCATCCTACGAGCAGTACTTC. This rearrangement joins TRBV6-4 to TRBJ2-7; the match to TRBD1 covers 7 bases. Germline lookup yields CDR1 MRHNA and CDR2 SNTAGT. The CDR3 has 17 amino acids. The junction had 15 bases not matched to a gene; V was cut back by 6 bases and J by 1 base.

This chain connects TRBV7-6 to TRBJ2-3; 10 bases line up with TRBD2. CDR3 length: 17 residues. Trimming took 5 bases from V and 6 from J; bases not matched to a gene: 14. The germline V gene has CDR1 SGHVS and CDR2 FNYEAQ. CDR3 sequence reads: CASSHILLAGVSDTQYF. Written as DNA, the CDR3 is TGTGCCAGCAGCCATATCCTTCTAGCGGGAGTTTCGGATACGCAGTATTTT.

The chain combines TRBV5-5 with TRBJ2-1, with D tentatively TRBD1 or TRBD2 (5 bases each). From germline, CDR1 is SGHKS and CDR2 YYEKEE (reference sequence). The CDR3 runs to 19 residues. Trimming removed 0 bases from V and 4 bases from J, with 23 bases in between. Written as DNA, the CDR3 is TGTGCCAGCAGCTTGGACGGGGCAAGAGGACCTGGTCTTTACAATGAGCAGTTCTTC. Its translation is CASSLDGARGPGLYNEQFF. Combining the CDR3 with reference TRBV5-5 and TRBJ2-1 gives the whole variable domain DAGVTQSPTHLIKTRGQQVTLRCSPISGHKSVSWYQQVLGQGPQFIFQYYEKEERGRGNFPDRFSARQFPNYSSELNVNALLLGDSALYLCASSLDGARGPGLYNEQFFGPGTRLTVL.

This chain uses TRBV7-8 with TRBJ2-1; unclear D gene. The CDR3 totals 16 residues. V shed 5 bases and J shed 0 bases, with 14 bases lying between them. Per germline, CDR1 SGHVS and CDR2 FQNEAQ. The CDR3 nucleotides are TGTGCCAGCAGCCTGTGGGCGGAAAGCTCCTACAATGAGCAGTTCTTC. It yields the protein CASSLWAESSYNEQFF.

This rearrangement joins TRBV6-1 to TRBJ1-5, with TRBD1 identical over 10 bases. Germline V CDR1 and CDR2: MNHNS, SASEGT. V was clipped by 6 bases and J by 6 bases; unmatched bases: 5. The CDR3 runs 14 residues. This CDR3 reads CASRGGQGSQPQHF. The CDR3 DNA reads TGTGCCAGCAGGGGGGGACAGGGGAGTCAGCCCCAGCATTTT.

In DNA, the CDR3 is TGTGCCAGCAGCCTTACCAACACAGATACGCAGTATTTT. It is translated as CASSLTNTDTQYF. The V gene is TRBV9, the J gene TRBJ2-3; D is uncertain. Trimming cost V 4 bases and J 2 bases, with 8 bases left between them. The CDR3 is 13 residues long. CDR1 and CDR2 from the germline V gene are SGDLS and YYNGEE.

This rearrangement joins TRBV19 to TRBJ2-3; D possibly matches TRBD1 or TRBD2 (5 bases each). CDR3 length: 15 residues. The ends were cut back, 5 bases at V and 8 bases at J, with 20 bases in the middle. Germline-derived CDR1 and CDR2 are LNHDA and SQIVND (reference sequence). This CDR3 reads CASSLGPRNLVTQYF. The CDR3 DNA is TGTGCCAGTAGTCTGGGACCTCGAAACCTGGTTACGCAGTATTTT.

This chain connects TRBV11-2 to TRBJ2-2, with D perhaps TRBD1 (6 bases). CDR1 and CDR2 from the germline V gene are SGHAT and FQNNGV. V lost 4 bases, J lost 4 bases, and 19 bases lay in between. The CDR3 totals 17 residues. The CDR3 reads CASSWIPGQQSTGELFF. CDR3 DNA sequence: TGTGCCAGCAGCTGGATTCCGGGACAACAAAGCACCGGGGAGCTGTTTTTT.

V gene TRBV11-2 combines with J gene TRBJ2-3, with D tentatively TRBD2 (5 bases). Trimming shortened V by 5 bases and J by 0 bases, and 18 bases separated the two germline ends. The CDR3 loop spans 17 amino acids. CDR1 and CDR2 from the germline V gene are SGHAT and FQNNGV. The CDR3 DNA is TGTGCCAGCAGCGCACCGTTAGGAGGAGGTAGCACAGATACGCAGTATTTT. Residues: CASSAPLGGGSTDTQYF.

The CDR3 spells CASSQEDFPYEQYF. CDR3 in DNA: TGCGCCAGCAGCCAAGAGGACTTTCCCTACGAGCAGTACTTC. The genes are TRBV4-1 and TRBJ2-7; D might be TRBD2 (5 bases). Germline V gene sequence: CDR1 MGHRA, CDR2 YSYEKL. Trimming stripped 0 bases from V and 2 bases from J, with 8 bases between. The CDR3 length is 14 residues.

CDR3 loop: CASSPGGSNEQFF. The CDR3 coding sequence is TGTGCCAGCAGCCCCGGAGGAAGCAATGAGCAGTTCTTC. The chain links TRBV5-6 to TRBJ2-1; possible D gene TRBD2, 5 bases. CDR3 length: 13 residues. Germline V gives CDR1 SGHDT, CDR2 YYEEEE. The V end was cut by 4 bases, the J end by 6 bases, with 11 bases between.

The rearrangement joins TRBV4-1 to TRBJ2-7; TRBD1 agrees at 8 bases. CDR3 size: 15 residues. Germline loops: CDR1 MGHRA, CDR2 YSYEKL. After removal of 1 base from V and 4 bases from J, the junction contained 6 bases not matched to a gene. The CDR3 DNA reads TGCGCCAGCAGCCAAGGGACAGGGACGGGTTACGAGCAGTACTTC. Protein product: CASSQGTGTGYEQYF.

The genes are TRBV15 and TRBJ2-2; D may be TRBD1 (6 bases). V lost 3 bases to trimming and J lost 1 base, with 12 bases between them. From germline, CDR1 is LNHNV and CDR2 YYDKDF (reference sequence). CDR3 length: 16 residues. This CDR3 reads CATSRIQTGNTGELFF. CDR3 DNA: TGTGCCACCAGCAGGATCCAGACAGGGAACACCGGGGAGCTGTTTTTT.

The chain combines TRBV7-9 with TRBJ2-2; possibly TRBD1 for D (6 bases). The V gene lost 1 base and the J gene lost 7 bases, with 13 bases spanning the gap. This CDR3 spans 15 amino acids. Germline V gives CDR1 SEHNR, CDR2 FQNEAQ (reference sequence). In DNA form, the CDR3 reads TGTGCCAGCAGCTTAGAAGGGGGTGATTACGGGGAGCTGTTTTTT. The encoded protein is CASSLEGGDYGELFF.

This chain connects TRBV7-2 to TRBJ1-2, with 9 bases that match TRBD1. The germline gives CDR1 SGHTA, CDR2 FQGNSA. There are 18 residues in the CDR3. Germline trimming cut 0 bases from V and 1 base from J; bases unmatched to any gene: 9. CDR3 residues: CASSLARDRAYFNYGYTF. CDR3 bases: TGTGCCAGCAGCTTAGCCCGGGACAGGGCCTACTTTAACTATGGCTACACCTTC.

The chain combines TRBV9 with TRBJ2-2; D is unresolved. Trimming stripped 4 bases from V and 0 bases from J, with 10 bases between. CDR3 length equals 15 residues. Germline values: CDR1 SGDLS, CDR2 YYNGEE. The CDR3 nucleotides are TGTGCCAGCAGCCCGTCGACAACGAACACCGGGGAGCTGTTTTTT. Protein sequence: CASSPSTTNTGELFF.

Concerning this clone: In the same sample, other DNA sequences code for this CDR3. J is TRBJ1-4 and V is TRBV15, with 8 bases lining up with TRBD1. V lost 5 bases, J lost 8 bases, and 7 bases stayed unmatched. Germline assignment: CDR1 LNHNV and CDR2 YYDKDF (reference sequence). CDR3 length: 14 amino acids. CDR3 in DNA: TGTGCCACCAGCCGCGACAGGGGCGGCGAAAAACTGTTTTTT. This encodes CATSRDRGGEKLFF.

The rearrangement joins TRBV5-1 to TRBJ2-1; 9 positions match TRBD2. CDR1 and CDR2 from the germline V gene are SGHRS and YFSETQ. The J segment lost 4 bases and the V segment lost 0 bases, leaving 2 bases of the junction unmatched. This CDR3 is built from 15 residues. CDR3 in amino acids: CASSLGLAVYNEQFF. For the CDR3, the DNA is TGCGCCAGCAGCTTGGGACTAGCGGTTTACAATGAGCAGTTCTTC.

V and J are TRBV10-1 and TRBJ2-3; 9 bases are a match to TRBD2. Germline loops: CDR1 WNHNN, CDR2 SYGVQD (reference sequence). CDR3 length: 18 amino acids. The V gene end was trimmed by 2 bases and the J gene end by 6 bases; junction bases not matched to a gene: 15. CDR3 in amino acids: CASSETSAGGPLGDTQYF. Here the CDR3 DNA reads TGCGCCAGCAGTGAGACTTCCGCGGGAGGGCCTCTAGGGGATACGCAGTATTTT.

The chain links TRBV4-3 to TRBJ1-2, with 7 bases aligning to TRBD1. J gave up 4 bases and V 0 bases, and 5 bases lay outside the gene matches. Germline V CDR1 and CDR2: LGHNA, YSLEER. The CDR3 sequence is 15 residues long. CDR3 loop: CASSQDIGTAYGYTF. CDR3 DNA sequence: TGCGCCAGCAGCCAAGATATAGGGACAGCCTATGGCTACACCTTC.

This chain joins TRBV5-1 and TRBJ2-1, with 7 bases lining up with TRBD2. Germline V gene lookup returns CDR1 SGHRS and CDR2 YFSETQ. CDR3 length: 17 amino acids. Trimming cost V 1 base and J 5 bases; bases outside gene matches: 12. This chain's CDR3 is CASSLFLASGTNNEQFF. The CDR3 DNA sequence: TGCGCCAGCAGCTTGTTCCTGGCTAGCGGCACGAACAATGAGCAGTTCTTC.

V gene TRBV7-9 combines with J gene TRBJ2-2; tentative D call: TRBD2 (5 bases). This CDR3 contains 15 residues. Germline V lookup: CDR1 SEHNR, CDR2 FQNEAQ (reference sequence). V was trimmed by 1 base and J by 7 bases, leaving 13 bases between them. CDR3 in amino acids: CASSLELASNGELFF. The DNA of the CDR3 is TGTGCCAGCAGCTTAGAATTAGCGTCCAACGGGGAGCTGTTTTTT. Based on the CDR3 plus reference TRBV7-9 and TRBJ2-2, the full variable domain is DTGVSQNPRHKITKRGQNVTFRCDPISEHNRLYWYRQTLGQGPEFLTYFQNEAQLEKSRLLSDRFSAERPKGSFSTLEIQRTEQGDSAMYLCASSLELASNGELFFGEGSRLTVL.

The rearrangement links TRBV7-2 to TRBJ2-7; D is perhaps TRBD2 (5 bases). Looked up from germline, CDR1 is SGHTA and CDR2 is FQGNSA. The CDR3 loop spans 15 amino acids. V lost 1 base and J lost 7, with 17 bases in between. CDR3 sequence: CASSLGSLAIWEQYF. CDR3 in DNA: TGTGCCAGCAGCTTAGGCAGCCTAGCCATCTGGGAGCAGTACTTC.

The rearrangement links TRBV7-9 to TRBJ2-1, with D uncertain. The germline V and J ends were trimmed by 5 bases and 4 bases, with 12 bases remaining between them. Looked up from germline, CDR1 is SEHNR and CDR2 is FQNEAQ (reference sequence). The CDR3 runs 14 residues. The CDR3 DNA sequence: TGTGCCAGCAGCCCCGGGTCGGTATACAATGAGCAGTTCTTC. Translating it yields CASSPGSVYNEQFF.

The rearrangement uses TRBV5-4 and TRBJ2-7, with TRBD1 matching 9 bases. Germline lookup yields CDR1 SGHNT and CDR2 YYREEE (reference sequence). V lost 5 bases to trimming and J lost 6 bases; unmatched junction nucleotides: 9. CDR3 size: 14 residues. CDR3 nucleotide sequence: TGTGCCAGCAGTCGCCGGGACAGGGAGGGCGAGCAGTACTTC. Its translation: CASSRRDREGEQYF.